One sample yielded the 20 T cell receptor beta chains listed below, sequenced in a study of shared clonotypes between healthy human individuals. Assay used: immunoSEQ multiplex PCR; TCRdb lists only in-frame clones, some missing. This table holds hundreds of thousands of clones, approximately 97% found once. Sequencing was performed on naive CD4+ T cells sorted from blood. Subset meaning: CD45RA+ positively selected. The source of these receptors is a woman aged 25 to 39 in good health.

The chain has TRBV9 and TRBJ2-7; 10 bases fit TRBD2. The germline V gene encodes CDR1 SGDLS and CDR2 YYNGEE. Losses at the gene ends were 4 bases for V and 2 bases for J; bases not matched to a gene: 9. This CDR3 region has 16 residues. As DNA, the CDR3 is TGTGCCAGCAGCACGGGGGCTAGCGGGAGAACCTACGAGCAGTACTTC. Amino acid sequence: CASSTGASGRTYEQYF.

The chain combines TRBV10-3 with TRBJ1-4; the D is unclear. V lost 2 bases and J 6 bases, leaving 19 bases between the germline ends. The germline CDR1 and CDR2 sequences are ENHRY and SYGVKD. The length of the CDR3 is 17 residues. The CDR3 DNA reads TGTGCCATCAGTGAGCCGCCGGTACAGAAGGCCGATGAAAAACTGTTTTTT. It codes for CAISEPPVQKADEKLFF.

The genes are TRBV4-1 and TRBJ1-2; no firm D call. V gave up 1 base and J gave up 4 bases, with 10 bases separating them. Germline V gene data show CDR1 as MGHRA and CDR2 as YSYEKL. CDR3 length equals 14 residues. For the CDR3, the DNA is TGCGCCAGCAGCCAAGTCATGGCAGGCTATGGCTACACCTTC. This codes for CASSQVMAGYGYTF.

The chain is built from TRBV5-1 and TRBJ2-1; weak D call: TRBD2 (6 bases). This CDR3 comprises 15 residues. The V gene lost 1 base and the J gene lost 10 bases, with 18 bases spanning the gap. The germline V gene has CDR1 SGHRS and CDR2 YFSETQ. The DNA of the CDR3 is TGCGCCAGCAGCTTGTTCGGGAGACGCTTGCCCGAGCAGTTCTTC. It encodes CASSLFGRRLPEQFF.

This chain links TRBV28 with TRBJ2-4; D may match TRBD1 or TRBD2 (5 bases each). This CDR3 is 17 amino acids long. Between the trimmed V and J ends, which lost 1 base and 8 bases, there was a span of 21 bases. Per germline, CDR1 MDHEN and CDR2 SYDVKM. CDR3 amino acids: CASSLSNGASENDIQYF. Written as DNA, the CDR3 is TGTGCCAGCAGTTTATCAAACGGGGCGTCTGAAAATGACATTCAGTACTTC.

This chain joins TRBV28 and TRBJ2-5; D remains ambiguous. Germline-derived CDR1 and CDR2 are MDHEN and SYDVKM. CDR3 length: 17 residues. Deletions cut 1 base from V and 0 bases from J, with 15 bases between. The CDR3: CASSLSPEIGYQETQYF. The CDR3 region has the DNA TGTGCCAGCAGTTTATCCCCCGAGATAGGGTACCAAGAGACCCAGTACTTC.

This chain connects TRBV18 to TRBJ2-7; TRBD1 agrees at 9 bases. The V segment lost 6 bases and the J segment 5 bases; nucleotides outside the gene matches: 8. This CDR3 is built from 14 residues. The germline gives CDR1 KGHSH, CDR2 LQKENI. CDR3 protein: CASSTGQGINEQYF. CDR3 coding DNA: TGTGCCAGCTCCACAGGACAGGGGATTAACGAGCAGTACTTC.

The rearrangement joins TRBV11-1 to TRBJ2-3, with 8 bases identical to TRBD2. The CDR3 consists of 16 residues. V was clipped by 0 bases and J by 4 bases; unmatched bases: 6. Germline V gene sequence: CDR1 SGHAT, CDR2 FQDESV (reference sequence). The CDR3 coding sequence is TGTGCCAGCAGCTTAGCGACGGGAGGGTTGGCAGATACGCAGTATTTT. It encodes CASSLATGGLADTQYF.

The CDR3 DNA follows: TGTGCCAGTACCGGACAGGGGGCAACTCGGTACGAGCAGTACTTC. Residues: CASTGQGATRYEQYF. V usage is TRBV19 and J usage is TRBJ2-7, with TRBD1 identical over 11 bases. Trimming cost V 7 bases and J 4 bases; bases outside gene matches: 9. The CDR3 has 15 residues. Germline V CDR1 and CDR2: LNHDA, SQIVND (reference sequence).

The chain is built from TRBV7-3 and TRBJ2-7; TRBD1 might be the D (6 bases). CDR3 length: 13 residues. Germline CDR1 is SGHTA and CDR2 is FQGTGA. Trimming left V 3 bases short and J 2 bases short, with 8 bases between. The CDR3, as DNA: TGTGCCAGCAGCTTCACAGGGACCTACGAGCAGTACTTC. It codes for CASSFTGTYEQYF.

A single count supports this clone. The chain has TRBV7-9 and TRBJ2-1; 9 positions agree with TRBD2. The germline CDR1 and CDR2 sequences are SEHNR and FQNEAQ (reference sequence). The CDR3 is 14 residues long. The V gene end was trimmed by 1 base and the J gene end by 9 bases; junction bases not matched to a gene: 4. CDR3 DNA: TGTGCCAGCAGCTTAGTCGGCGGGAGGGGTGAGCAGTTCTTC. It yields the protein CASSLVGGRGEQFF.

With respect to this clone: The same CDR3 can be traced to other DNA sequences in this sample. The chain uses TRBV18 and TRBJ2-5; either TRBD1 or TRBD2 may fit D (6 bases each). CDR3 length equals 13 residues. Trimming stripped 6 bases from V and 1 base from J, with 9 bases between. Germline-derived CDR1 and CDR2 are KGHSH and LQKENI. CDR3 coding DNA: TGTGCCAGCTCTCCGGGGGCCCAAGAGACCCAGTACTTC. It specifies CASSPGAQETQYF.

This clone was counted a single time. The gene calls are TRBV4-2 and TRBJ2-7, with 9 bases identical to TRBD2. This CDR3 has 18 residues. J lost 9 bases, V lost 3 bases, and 21 bases had no gene match. Germline V gene sequence: CDR1 LGHNA, CDR2 YNFKEQ. DNA of the CDR3: TGTGCCAGCAGCCAGGACGCGAACACCGGGACTAGCTTGGGGAGGCAGTACTTC. This encodes CASSQDANTGTSLGRQYF.

V usage is TRBV4-1 and J usage is TRBJ2-1; a weak D match, TRBD2 (6 bases). Looked up from germline, CDR1 is MGHRA and CDR2 is YSYEKL. V lost 0 bases, J lost 0 bases, and 12 bases lay in between. The CDR3 contains 17 residues. CDR3 region: CASSQDYGGSSYNEQFF. The CDR3 DNA reads as TGCGCCAGCAGCCAAGATTATGGGGGGAGCTCCTACAATGAGCAGTTCTTC.

V is TRBV7-9 and J is TRBJ2-7; D is unresolved. Deletions cut 5 bases from V and 4 bases from J, with 6 bases between. Germline values: CDR1 SEHNR, CDR2 FQNEAQ (reference sequence). This CDR3 spans 11 amino acids. CDR3 DNA: TGTGCCAGCAGCGAATCTTACGAGCAGTACTTC. This encodes CASSESYEQYF.

The V gene is TRBV28, the J gene TRBJ2-1; TRBD1 aligns across 9 bases. CDR1 is MDHEN and CDR2 is SYDVKM in the germline V gene. The CDR3 sequence is 14 residues long. The V gene end was trimmed by 8 bases and the J gene end by 7 bases; junction bases not matched to a gene: 9. CDR3 protein: CASGRQGVLNEQFF. As DNA, the CDR3 is TGTGCCAGCGGGCGACAGGGGGTCTTAAATGAGCAGTTCTTC.

The chain couples TRBV13 to TRBJ2-7; TRBD1 might be the D (6 bases). The V gene's germline CDR1 is PRHDT and CDR2 FYEKMQ (reference sequence). Deletions cut 2 bases from V and 6 bases from J, with 8 bases between. This CDR3 comprises 12 residues. The CDR3 region has the DNA TGTGCCAGCAGCTTAAACAGGGCCGAGCAGTACTTC. Amino acids: CASSLNRAEQYF.

The chain is built from TRBV28 and TRBJ2-5, with D possibly TRBD2 on 6 matching bases. TRBJ2-7 matches the DNA end more closely, so the J call is doubtful. Germline V CDR1 and CDR2: MDHEN, SYDVKM. CDR3 length: 12 amino acids. DNA for the CDR3: TGTGCCAGCAAGCTCGGGGGCTACGAGCAGTACTTC. As protein: CASKLGGYEQYF.

CDR3 in amino acids: CARGEPYEQYF. The CDR3 DNA is TGTGCCCGCGGGGAGCCCTACGAGCAGTACTTC. This rearrangement joins TRBV30 to TRBJ2-7; D possibly corresponds to TRBD2 (6 bases). Per germline, CDR1 GTSNPN and CDR2 SVGIG (reference sequence). CDR3 length: 11 residues. With 8 bases removed from V and 2 bases from J, the gap between germline ends came to 10 bases.

The V call is TRBV5-6, the J call TRBJ2-3, with D perhaps TRBD1 (6 bases). The CDR3 is made up of 15 amino acids. The V gene lost 4 bases and the J gene lost 1 base, with 13 bases spanning the gap. Germline CDR1 and CDR2: SGHDT and YYEEEE. The CDR3 bases are TGTGCCAGCAGCAACTACAGGGTTGGCACAGATACGCAGTATTTT. Protein product: CASSNYRVGTDTQYF.